This T cell receptor beta chain was captured by sequencing in a study of cytomegalovirus exposure and HLA in healthy donors. Study-level results: Common viral pathogens seemed to be connected with several of the most significant clusters, according to a later analysis. Later findings reportedly placed an Asian-associated ancestry cluster below the approximately 700-donor mean for N-insertions. Presence/absence analyses assumed roughly uniform sequencing depth across donors. TCR beta V segments were, for the most part, productive about 90% or about 30% of the time in an earlier analysis.

CDR1 and CDR2 (germline): SGHTA, FQGNSA. The CDR3 spans 16 residues. V gave up 2 bases and J gave up 0 bases; unmatched junction bases: 5. Worth noting for this clone: What it recognizes is unknown.

PCR involved 60 Vbeta and 13 Jbeta primers. The data were produced by immunoSEQ multiplex PCR, yet TCRdb's version contains in-frame clones alone and is incomplete. The repertoire holds about 120,000 clones, under 85% seen once, with roughly 5.2% in the top ten. This clonotype was obtained from a young man in good health and CMV-seropositive. Sequences were obtained from PBMCs. This rearrangement joins TRBV7-2 to TRBJ2-7, with 9 bases lining up with TRBD2. The CDR3 region has the DNA TGTGCCAGCAGCTTAAAGCTAGCGGGGAACTCCTACGAGCAGTACTTC. Its translation: CASSLKLAGNSYEQYF.